This TCR beta chain was captured in a study of shared clonotypes between healthy human individuals. Points from the study as a whole: Across four donors, naive CD4 shared roughly 5%, naive CD8 around 3.5%, memory CD4 about 2.5%, memory CD8 over 0.3%. Non-shared clonotypes were found to have lower generation probabilities than the clonotypes that were shared by all four of the sorted-subset donors.

The CDR3 runs to 13 residues. V was pared by 4 bases and J by 2 bases, with 6 bases between. CDR1 and CDR2 from the germline V gene are LNHDA and SQIVND (reference sequence). Splitting of CD4+ cells produced CD45RA+ naive and CD45RA-negative memory subsets. In the original workflow: As immunoSEQ supplied junction-only sequences (without quality scores), filtering differed. Clones were sequenced by immunoSEQ multiplex PCR, and TCRdb holds only the in-frame ones, with some missing. V and J calls and clone size come straight from that table; D and trimming were deduced from the DNA. The sample lists some 680,000 clones, 73% occurring once. Turning to this clone: As yet, its antigen is unknown.

Material: memory CD4+ T cells sorted from blood. Regarding subset: CD45RA-negative fraction. This TCR derives from a woman in her thirties in good health. The gene calls are TRBV19 and TRBJ1-5; D is unclear. CDR3 sequence reads: CASSTLGNQPQHF. In DNA form, the CDR3 reads TGTGCCAGTAGTACATTGGGCAATCAGCCCCAGCATTTT.